The entry that follows covers one T cell receptor (beta chain) sequence. The target antigen is unknown. Graves' hyperthyroidism was deemed stable absent ophthalmopathy progression within 18 months. This record belongs to a study of T cells in Graves' hyperthyroidism and ophthalmopathy. The CDR3 spans 15 residues. Germline V CDR1 and CDR2: MNHEY, SVGEGT. The ends were cut back, 4 bases at V and 0 bases at J, with 12 bases in the middle. General study results and limits: The majority of expanded thyroid clonotypes above 0.001 also appeared in blood.

RNA transcripts were the template for amplifying TCR beta CDR3 regions. First-round RT-PCR of the TCR CDR3 relied on the HTBI primer set. Using its own MiXCR run on the multiplex PCR reads, TCRdb lists one record per CDR3 protein. The sample has 340,000 or so distinct CDR3 sequences, about 20% seen once. The specimen sequenced was blood. The origin of this receptor is a woman in her fifties or sixties with Graves' hyperthyroidism. The rearrangement joins TRBV6-2 or TRBV6-3 to TRBJ1-2, with D uncertain. The CDR3 DNA sequence: TGTGCCAGCAGTTCCGCCTCGGGTGCTAACTATGGCTACACCTTC. It codes for CASSSASGANYGYTF.